These T cell receptor beta chains were read from a single sample in a study of blood T cell repertoires in COVID-19. The repertoire was sequenced with immunoSEQ multiplex PCR; TCRdb's copy has only in-frame clones and lacks some. The sample shows about 52,000 clones, approximately 85% of them seen only once. The specimen sequenced was peripheral blood. These receptors all stem from a human donor in a cohort sampled during active COVID-19. Each CDR3 is given with its conserved first and last residue. The D gene is left open where the match is weak. Where a row states a size, it is once, few, many or the class of an expanded clone; other rows omit it.

D gene: .
clone size: .
V gene: TRBV6-5
J gene: TRBJ1-2
CDR3 protein: CASSYRQNYGYTF
CDR3 DNA: TGTGCCAGCAGTTACAGACAGAACTATGGCTACACCTTC

D gene: .
clone size: .
V gene: TRBV9
J gene: TRBJ2-2
CDR3 protein: CASSFLNREDGELFF
CDR3 DNA: TGTGCCAGCAGCTTTCTTAACAGGGAAGACGGGGAGCTGTTTTTT

D gene: TRBD1
clone size: .
V gene: TRBV19
J gene: TRBJ1-6
CDR3 protein: CASSYPGQDNSPLHF
CDR3 DNA: TGTGCCAGTAGTTACCCGGGACAGGATAATTCACCCCTCCACTTT

D gene: TRBD2
clone size: .
V gene: TRBV5-1
J gene: TRBJ2-3
CDR3 protein: CASSAGSGRRDTQYF
CDR3 DNA: TGCGCCAGCAGCGCTGGATCCGGGAGGAGAGATACGCAGTATTTT

D gene: .
clone size: .
V gene: TRBV6-4
J gene: TRBJ2-2
CDR3 protein: CASSTSLAGELFF
CDR3 DNA: TGTGCCAGCAGTACTAGCTTGGCCGGGGAGCTGTTTTTT

D gene: .
clone size: .
V gene: TRBV18
J gene: TRBJ2-6
CDR3 protein: CASSLWTEGANVLTF
CDR3 DNA: TGTGCCAGCTCACTTTGGACAGAAGGGGCCAACGTCCTGACTTTC

D gene: TRBD1
clone size: .
V gene: TRBV25-1
J gene: TRBJ1-6
CDR3 protein: CASSEGGQGDSPLHF
CDR3 DNA: TGTGCCAGCAGCGAAGGGGGACAGGGGGATTCACCCCTCCACTTT

D gene: .
clone size: .
V gene: TRBV5-5
J gene: TRBJ1-1
CDR3 protein: CASSFLQGSGEAFF
CDR3 DNA: TGTGCCAGCAGCTTCTTGCAGGGGTCCGGTGAAGCTTTCTTT

D gene: .
clone size: .
V gene: TRBV6-5
J gene: TRBJ2-2
CDR3 protein: CASSYSERNTGELFF
CDR3 DNA: TGTGCCAGCAGTTACTCCGAGCGGAACACCGGGGAGCTGTTTTTT

D gene: TRBD1
clone size: .
V gene: TRBV6-5
J gene: TRBJ2-7
CDR3 protein: CASSYSDRGPHEQYF
CDR3 DNA: TGTGCCAGCAGTTACTCGGACAGGGGCCCCCACGAGCAGTACTTC

D gene: TRBD2
clone size: .
V gene: TRBV7-2
J gene: TRBJ2-3
CDR3 protein: CASSSGLAGGPRTDTQYF
CDR3 DNA: TGTGCCAGCAGCTCGGGACTAGCGGGAGGGCCCCGTACAGATACGCAGTATTTT

D gene: .
clone size: .
V gene: TRBV12-3/TRBV12-4
J gene: TRBJ1-5
CDR3 protein: CASGTNYNQPQHF
CDR3 DNA: TGTGCCAGCGGGACTAATTACAATCAGCCCCAGCATTTT

D gene: .
clone size: .
V gene: TRBV19
J gene: TRBJ1-1
CDR3 protein: CASSITPLGADTEAFF
CDR3 DNA: TGTGCCAGTAGTATAACCCCATTGGGGGCTGACACTGAAGCTTTCTTT

D gene: TRBD1
clone size: .
V gene: TRBV12-3/TRBV12-4
J gene: TRBJ1-1
CDR3 protein: CASSLGTGIRAFF
CDR3 DNA: TGTGCCAGCAGTTTAGGGACAGGGATTCGAGCTTTCTTT

D gene: .
clone size: .
V gene: TRBV12-3/TRBV12-4
J gene: TRBJ2-1
CDR3 protein: CASSFSDNEQFF
CDR3 DNA: TGTGCCAGCAGTTTTTCCGACAATGAGCAGTTCTTC

D gene: TRBD1
clone size: .
V gene: TRBV28
J gene: TRBJ2-5
CDR3 protein: CASSSGQGETQYF
CDR3 DNA: TGTGCCAGCAGTTCTGGACAGGGAGAGACCCAGTACTTC

D gene: .
clone size: .
V gene: TRBV9
J gene: TRBJ2-1
CDR3 protein: CASSVSSMSSYNEQFF
CDR3 DNA: TGTGCCAGCAGCGTATCTAGCATGAGCTCCTACAATGAGCAGTTCTTC

D gene: .
clone size: .
V gene: TRBV12-3/TRBV12-4
J gene: TRBJ1-1
CDR3 protein: CASSLAGADKAFF
CDR3 DNA: TGTGCCAGCAGTTTAGCAGGTGCCGACAAAGCTTTCTTT

D gene: .
clone size: .
V gene: TRBV15
J gene: TRBJ1-2
CDR3 protein: CATSRVGGQGTYGYTF
CDR3 DNA: TGTGCCACCAGCAGAGTAGGTGGGCAGGGGACCTATGGCTACACCTTC

D gene: TRBD2
clone size: .
V gene: TRBV13
J gene: TRBJ2-3
CDR3 protein: CASSLPGPRGGGTDTQYF
CDR3 DNA: TGCGCCAGCAGCTTACCGGGGCCTCGCGGGGGGGGCACAGATACGCAGTATTTT

D gene: .
clone size: .
V gene: TRBV4-1
J gene: TRBJ2-7
CDR3 protein: CASSQAPGVYEQYF
CDR3 DNA: TGCGCCAGCAGCCAAGCCCCGGGGGTCTACGAGCAGTACTTC

D gene: .
clone size: .
V gene: TRBV29-1
J gene: TRBJ2-1
CDR3 protein: CSVVVRSLYNEQFF
CDR3 DNA: TGCAGCGTTGTTGTACGATCCCTATACAATGAGCAGTTCTTC

D gene: .
clone size: .
V gene: TRBV29-1
J gene: TRBJ2-6
CDR3 protein: CSVDFGATRGANVLTF
CDR3 DNA: TGCAGCGTTGATTTTGGGGCGACGCGTGGGGCCAACGTCCTGACTTTC

D gene: TRBD2
clone size: .
V gene: TRBV28
J gene: TRBJ2-1
CDR3 protein: CASRVSLAGAGEQFF
CDR3 DNA: TGTGCCAGCAGAGTTAGCCTAGCGGGGGCCGGTGAGCAGTTCTTC

D gene: .
clone size: .
V gene: TRBV9
J gene: TRBJ1-5
CDR3 protein: CASSVGGLRNQPQHF
CDR3 DNA: TGTGCCAGCAGCGTAGGTGGCCTTCGCAATCAGCCCCAGCATTTT

D gene: .
clone size: .
V gene: TRBV10-3
J gene: TRBJ2-6
CDR3 protein: CATSGSGSSGANVLTF
CDR3 DNA: TGTGCCACCTCAGGGAGCGGGTCCTCTGGGGCCAACGTCCTGACTTTC

D gene: .
clone size: .
V gene: TRBV7-9
J gene: TRBJ1-2
CDR3 protein: CASSLEGTGIDGYTF
CDR3 DNA: TGTGCCAGCAGCTTAGAAGGAACCGGGATCGATGGCTACACCTTC

D gene: TRBD2
clone size: .
V gene: TRBV5-4
J gene: TRBJ2-3
CDR3 protein: CASSWGTSGARDTQYF
CDR3 DNA: TGTGCCAGCAGCTGGGGGACTAGCGGGGCGAGGGATACGCAGTATTTT

D gene: TRBD1
clone size: .
V gene: TRBV3-1/TRBV3-2
J gene: TRBJ1-2
CDR3 protein: CASSQLSGQGNGYTF
CDR3 DNA: TGTGCCAGCAGCCAGCTGAGCGGACAGGGCAATGGCTACACCTTC

D gene: .
clone size: few
V gene: TRBV11-2
J gene: TRBJ1-2
CDR3 protein: CASSLQGTYNYGYTF
CDR3 DNA: TGTGCCAGCAGCTTACAGGGAACTTACAACTATGGCTACACCTTC

D gene: .
clone size: .
V gene: TRBV7-7
J gene: TRBJ2-1
CDR3 protein: CASSLGPSSLEQFF
CDR3 DNA: TGTGCCAGCAGCTTAGGGCCTAGCTCCCTTGAGCAGTTCTTC

D gene: .
clone size: .
V gene: TRBV6-5
J gene: TRBJ2-5
CDR3 protein: CASSYSRGQETQYF
CDR3 DNA: TGTGCCAGCAGTTACTCAAGGGGCCAAGAGACCCAGTACTTC

D gene: TRBD1
clone size: .
V gene: TRBV19
J gene: TRBJ1-5
CDR3 protein: CASSLAQGSNQPQHF
CDR3 DNA: TGTGCCAGTAGTCTCGCACAGGGGAGCAATCAGCCCCAGCATTTT

D gene: .
clone size: once
V gene: TRBV6-5
J gene: TRBJ1-5
CDR3 protein: CASTLSRGNQPQHF
CDR3 DNA: TGTGCCAGCACCCTTTCGCGGGGGAATCAGCCCCAGCATTTT

D gene: .
clone size: .
V gene: TRBV4-1
J gene: TRBJ2-2
CDR3 protein: CASSQDPRGAPGGPRGAGELFF
CDR3 DNA: TGCGCCAGCAGCCAAGATCCCAGGGGCGCTCCAGGCGGCCCGAGGGGAGCCGGGGAGCTGTTTTTT

D gene: TRBD1
clone size: .
V gene: TRBV5-4
J gene: TRBJ1-2
CDR3 protein: CASSTEQGYGYTF
CDR3 DNA: TGTGCCAGCAGCACAGAACAGGGGTATGGCTACACCTTC

D gene: TRBD1
clone size: .
V gene: TRBV5-1
J gene: TRBJ2-7
CDR3 protein: CASSLSRQGAREQYF
CDR3 DNA: TGCGCCAGCAGCTTGTCTCGCCAGGGGGCGCGTGAGCAGTACTTC

D gene: .
clone size: .
V gene: TRBV4-1
J gene: TRBJ2-1
CDR3 protein: CASSPHHLEGDNEQFF
CDR3 DNA: TGCGCCAGCAGCCCCCACCATCTTGAGGGGGACAATGAGCAGTTCTTC

D gene: TRBD2
clone size: .
V gene: TRBV7-2
J gene: TRBJ2-7
CDR3 protein: CASSLASGGLYEQYF
CDR3 DNA: TGTGCCAGCAGCTTAGCGAGCGGGGGGTTATACGAGCAGTACTTC

D gene: TRBD2
clone size: .
V gene: TRBV5-4
J gene: TRBJ2-1
CDR3 protein: CASSFRTSGTYNEQFF
CDR3 DNA: TGTGCCAGCAGCTTCAGGACTAGCGGTACCTACAATGAGCAGTTCTTC

D gene: .
clone size: .
V gene: TRBV19
J gene: TRBJ1-4
CDR3 protein: CASRILGQGNEKLFF
CDR3 DNA: TGTGCCAGTAGGATACTTGGCCAGGGAAATGAAAAACTGTTTTTT

D gene: .
clone size: medium-sized
V gene: TRBV12-3/TRBV12-4
J gene: TRBJ1-2
CDR3 protein: CASSLTGGYGYTF
CDR3 DNA: TGTGCCAGCAGTTTAACGGGGGGTTATGGCTACACCTTC

D gene: TRBD1
clone size: .
V gene: TRBV5-1
J gene: TRBJ2-7
CDR3 protein: CASSSRTGSYEQYF
CDR3 DNA: TGCGCCAGCAGCTCTCGGACAGGGAGCTACGAGCAGTACTTC

D gene: .
clone size: .
V gene: TRBV5-1
J gene: TRBJ1-1
CDR3 protein: CASSQLRGGITEAFF
CDR3 DNA: TGCGCCAGCAGCCAGCTACGCGGGGGCATCACTGAAGCTTTCTTT

D gene: TRBD1
clone size: .
V gene: TRBV10-1
J gene: TRBJ1-1
CDR3 protein: CASMKDRTNTEAFF
CDR3 DNA: TGCGCCAGCATGAAGGACAGGACGAACACTGAAGCTTTCTTT

D gene: TRBD2
clone size: .
V gene: TRBV6-5
J gene: TRBJ2-7
CDR3 protein: CASSYQGTSGSHEQYF
CDR3 DNA: TGTGCCAGCAGTTACCAGGGGACTAGCGGGAGCCACGAGCAGTACTTC

D gene: .
clone size: .
V gene: TRBV6-5
J gene: TRBJ1-2
CDR3 protein: CASSYGQRYGYTF
CDR3 DNA: TGTGCCAGCAGTTACGGACAACGATATGGCTACACCTTC

D gene: TRBD2
clone size: .
V gene: TRBV3-1/TRBV3-2
J gene: TRBJ2-1
CDR3 protein: CASSRGLDRVIDEQFF
CDR3 DNA: TGTGCCAGCAGCCGGGGACTAGATAGGGTCATCGATGAGCAGTTCTTC

D gene: TRBD1
clone size: .
V gene: TRBV6-6
J gene: TRBJ2-7
CDR3 protein: CATRTGDSYEQYF
CDR3 DNA: TGTGCCACCAGGACAGGGGACTCCTACGAGCAGTACTTC

D gene: .
clone size: .
V gene: TRBV5-6
J gene: TRBJ2-1
CDR3 protein: CASSLGTQNNEQFF
CDR3 DNA: TGTGCCAGCAGCCTGGGGACACAAAACAATGAGCAGTTCTTC

D gene: .
clone size: .
V gene: TRBV7-6
J gene: TRBJ2-3
CDR3 protein: CASSLGSSLSVTDTQYF
CDR3 DNA: TGTGCCAGCAGCTTAGGGAGCTCCCTTTCTGTCACAGATACGCAGTATTTT

D gene: .
clone size: .
V gene: TRBV5-1
J gene: TRBJ2-3
CDR3 protein: CASSLALSPDTQYF
CDR3 DNA: TGCGCCAGCAGCTTGGCCCTCTCCCCAGATACGCAGTATTTT

D gene: TRBD1
clone size: few
V gene: TRBV7-9
J gene: TRBJ1-1
CDR3 protein: CASSLVGTGAGTEAFF
CDR3 DNA: TGTGCCAGCAGCTTAGTTGGGACAGGGGCAGGAACTGAAGCTTTCTTT